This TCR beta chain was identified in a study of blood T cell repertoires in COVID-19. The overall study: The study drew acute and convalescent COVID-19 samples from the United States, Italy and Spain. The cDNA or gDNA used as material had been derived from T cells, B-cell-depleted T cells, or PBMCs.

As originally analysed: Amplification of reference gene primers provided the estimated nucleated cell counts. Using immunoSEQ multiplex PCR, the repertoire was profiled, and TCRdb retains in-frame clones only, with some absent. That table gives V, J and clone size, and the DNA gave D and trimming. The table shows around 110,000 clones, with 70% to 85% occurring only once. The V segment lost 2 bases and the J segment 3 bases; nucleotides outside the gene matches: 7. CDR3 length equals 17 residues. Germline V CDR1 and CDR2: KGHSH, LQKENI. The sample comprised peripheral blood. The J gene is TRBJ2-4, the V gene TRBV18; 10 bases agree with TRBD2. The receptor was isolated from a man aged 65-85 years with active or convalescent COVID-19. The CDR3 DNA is TGTGCCAGCTCACCAGGGCGAGCGGGAGGGGTCAAAAACATTCAGTACTTC. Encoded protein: CASSPGRAGGVKNIQYF.